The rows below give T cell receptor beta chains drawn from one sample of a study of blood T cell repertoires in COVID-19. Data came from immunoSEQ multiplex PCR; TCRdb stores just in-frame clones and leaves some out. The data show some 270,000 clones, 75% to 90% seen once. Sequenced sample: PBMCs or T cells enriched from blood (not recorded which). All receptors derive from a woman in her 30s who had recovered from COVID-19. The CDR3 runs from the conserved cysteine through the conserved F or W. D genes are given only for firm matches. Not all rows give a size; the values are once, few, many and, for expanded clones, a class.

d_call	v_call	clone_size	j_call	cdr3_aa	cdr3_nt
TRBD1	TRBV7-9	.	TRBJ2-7	CASSLGQGAHPSYEQYF	TGTGCCAGCAGCTTAGGACAGGGGGCGCATCCATCCTACGAGCAGTACTTC
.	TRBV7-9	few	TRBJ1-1	CASTRGGSVTEAFF	TGTGCCAGCACCCGGGGAGGGTCGGTCACTGAAGCTTTCTTT
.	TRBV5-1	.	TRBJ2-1	CASSLVEGEQFF	TGCGCCAGCAGCTTGGTCGAGGGTGAGCAGTTCTTC
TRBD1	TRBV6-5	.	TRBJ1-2	CASSYSAGGDYGYTF	TGTGCCAGCAGTTACTCGGCAGGGGGCGACTATGGCTACACCTTC
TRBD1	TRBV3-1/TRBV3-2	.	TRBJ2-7	CASSQEGDRGLSYEQYF	TGTGCCAGCAGCCAAGAAGGGGACAGGGGGTTGTCCTACGAGCAGTACTTC
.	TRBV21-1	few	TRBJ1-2	CASKGPPENYGYTF	TGTGCCAGCAAGGGGCCCCCGGAAAACTATGGCTACACCTTC
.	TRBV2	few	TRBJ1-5	CASCFISGEGPQHF	TGTGCCAGCTGTTTTATTTCAGGGGAAGGGCCCCAGCATTTT
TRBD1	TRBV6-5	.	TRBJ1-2	CASEDRGNGYTF	TGTGCCAGCGAAGACAGGGGTAATGGCTACACCTTC
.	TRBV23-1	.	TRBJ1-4	CASSCSRRNTTNEKLFF	TGCGCCAGCAGTTGTAGCAGAAGGAACACAACTAATGAAAAACTGTTTTTT
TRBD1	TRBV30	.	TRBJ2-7	CAGSGTGGYEQYF	TGTGCCGGATCCGGGACAGGGGGCTACGAGCAGTACTTC
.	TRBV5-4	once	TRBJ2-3	CASSLTGAGDTQYF	TGTGCCAGCAGCTTAACAGGAGCCGGAGATACGCAGTATTTT
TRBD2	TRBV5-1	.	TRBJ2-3	CASSQPLAYTNTDTQYF	TGCGCCAGCAGCCAACCACTAGCGTACACTAACACAGATACGCAGTATTTT
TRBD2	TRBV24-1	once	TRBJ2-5	CATSDLGLAGVETQYF	TGTGCCACCAGTGATCTAGGACTAGCGGGGGTTGAGACCCAGTACTTC
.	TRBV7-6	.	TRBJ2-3	CASSLDPGVGTDTQYF	TGTGCCAGCAGCTTAGATCCGGGAGTTGGCACAGATACGCAGTATTTT
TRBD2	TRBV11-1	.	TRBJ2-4	CASSLGGGKNIQYF	TGTGCCAGCAGCTTAGGGGGGGGCAAAAACATTCAGTACTTC
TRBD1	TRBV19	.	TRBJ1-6	CASSTTGGAGSPLHF	TGTGCCAGTAGTACTACAGGGGGCGCTGGCTCACCCCTCCACTTT
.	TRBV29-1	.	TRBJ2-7	CSVEERDSYEQYF	TGCAGCGTTGAAGAGCGGGACTCCTACGAGCAGTACTTC
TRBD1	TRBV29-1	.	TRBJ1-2	CSVRRDSPLYGYTF	TGCAGCGTACGCCGGGACAGTCCTCTCTATGGCTACACCTTC
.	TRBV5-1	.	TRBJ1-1	CASSSPGGAGTEAFF	TGCGCCAGCAGCTCTCCTGGGGGGGCTGGCACTGAAGCTTTCTTT
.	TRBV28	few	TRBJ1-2	CASSLAGLLAYGYTF	TGTGCCAGCAGTTTAGCCGGGTTGTTAGCCTATGGCTACACCTTC
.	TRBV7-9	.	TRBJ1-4	CASSPGRVYDEKLFF	TGTGCCAGCAGCCCAGGGAGGGTGTACGATGAAAAACTGTTTTTT
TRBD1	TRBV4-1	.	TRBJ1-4	CASSPRTGDPEKLFF	TGCGCCAGCAGCCCTCGGACAGGGGACCCTGAAAAACTGTTTTTT
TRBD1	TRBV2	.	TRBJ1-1	CASRLSGTGSHTEAFF	TGTGCCAGCAGACTATCCGGGACAGGGAGCCACACTGAAGCTTTCTTT
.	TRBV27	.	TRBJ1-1	CASSPGQTLDEAFF	TGTGCCAGCAGTCCCGGACAGACGCTAGATGAAGCTTTCTTT
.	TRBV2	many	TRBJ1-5	CASSPSGGDNQPQHF	TGTGCCAGCAGCCCGTCGGGGGGCGACAATCAGCCCCAGCATTTT
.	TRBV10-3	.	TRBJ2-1	CAIGRDGYNEQFF	TGTGCCATCGGGCGGGACGGCTACAATGAGCAGTTCTTC
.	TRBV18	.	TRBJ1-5	CASSGGGSNQPQHF	TGTGCCAGCTCAGGAGGTGGTAGCAATCAGCCCCAGCATTTT
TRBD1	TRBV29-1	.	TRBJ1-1	CSVVAVGTGRGAFF	TGCAGCGTTGTGGCCGTCGGGACAGGGAGGGGAGCTTTCTTT
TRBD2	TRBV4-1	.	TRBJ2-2	CASSQGLAGVAFTGELFF	TGCGCCAGCAGCCAAGGGCTAGCGGGAGTAGCGTTCACCGGGGAGCTGTTTTTT
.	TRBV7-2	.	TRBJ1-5	CASSLAPGLMDQPQHF	TGTGCCAGCAGCTTAGCGCCAGGGTTGATGGATCAGCCCCAGCATTTT
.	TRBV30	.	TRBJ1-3	CAWSSGQSSGNTIYF	TGTGCCTGGAGTTCCGGACAGAGCTCTGGAAACACCATATATTTT
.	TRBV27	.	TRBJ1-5	CASSLFWGPNQPQHF	TGTGCCAGCAGTTTGTTTTGGGGGCCCAATCAGCCCCAGCATTTT
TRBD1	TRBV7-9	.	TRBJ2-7	CASSRTGMNEQYF	TGTGCCAGCAGTCGGACAGGGATGAACGAGCAGTACTTC
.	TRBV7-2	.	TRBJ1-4	CASIPPGGEKLFF	TGTGCCAGCATCCCTCCGGGGGGGGAAAAACTGTTTTTT
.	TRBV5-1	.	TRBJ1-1	CASSLYGEVIEAFF	TGCGCCAGCAGCTTGTACGGGGAAGTCATTGAAGCTTTCTTT
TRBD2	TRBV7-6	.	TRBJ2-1	CASSPKTSGGANEQFF	TGTGCCAGCAGCCCAAAGACTAGCGGGGGTGCCAATGAGCAGTTCTTC
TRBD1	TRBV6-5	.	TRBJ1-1	CASSYGTGRTEAFF	TGTGCCAGCAGTTACGGGACAGGGCGCACTGAAGCTTTCTTT
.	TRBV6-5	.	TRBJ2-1	CASSYRQGGYNEQFF	TGTGCCAGCAGTTACAGGCAGGGTGGCTACAATGAGCAGTTCTTC
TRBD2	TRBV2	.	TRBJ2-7	CANLLRAGDSSF	TGTGCCAACCTCTTGCGAGCGGGGGACTCCTCATTC
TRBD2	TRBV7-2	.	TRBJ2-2	CASSWASGIRTGELFF	TGTGCCAGCAGCTGGGCTAGCGGGATAAGGACCGGGGAGCTGTTTTTT
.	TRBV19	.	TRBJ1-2	CASSTGENYGYTF	TGTGCCAGTAGTACAGGGGAAAACTATGGCTACACCTTC
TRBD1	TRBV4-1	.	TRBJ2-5	CASSSTGTGSSVQYF	TGCGCCAGCAGTTCTACCGGGACAGGTTCGTCGGTCCAGTACTTC